Shown below are 21 T cell receptor beta chains from a single sample sequenced in a study of blood T cell repertoires in COVID-19. Profiling relied on immunoSEQ multiplex PCR, and the TCRdb table lists in-frame clones only, not all of them. Here the sample spans about 400,000 clones, around 87% being singletons. The sample comprised peripheral blood. These receptors all stem from a human donor in a cohort sampled during active COVID-19.

The gene calls are TRBV2 and TRBJ1-4, with a tentative D call TRBD1 (6 bases). The CDR3 totals 16 residues. Germline V gives CDR1 SNHLY, CDR2 FYNNEI. Trimming shortened V by 6 bases and J by 1 base, and 15 bases separated the two germline ends. CDR3 DNA: TGTGCCAGCAGAGAACAGGGTTTTGTAACTAATGAAAAACTGTTTTTT. It translates to CASREQGFVTNEKLFF.

The chain uses TRBV28 and TRBJ2-1; TRBD2 matches 12 bases. From germline, CDR1 is MDHEN and CDR2 SYDVKM. CDR3 length: 16 residues. V lost 6 bases, J lost 9 bases, and 12 bases stayed unmatched. The CDR3 nucleotides are TGTGCCAGCAGGCCTTCCCTAGCGGGAGGGCCGCGTGAGCAGTTCTTC. Translated, it gives CASRPSLAGGPREQFF.

This clone occurred a few times. This rearrangement joins TRBV29-1 to TRBJ2-7; D gene ambiguous. In germline, CDR1 is SQVTM, CDR2 ANQGSEA. The CDR3 has 11 residues. Trimming cost V 2 bases and J 3 bases, with 5 bases left between them. The CDR3 protein is CSVETSYEQYF. CDR3 nucleotides: TGCAGCGTTGAAACCAGCTACGAGCAGTACTTC.

This clone has only one observation. The rearrangement links TRBV7-2 to TRBJ2-1; 7 bases line up with TRBD2. Looked up from germline, CDR1 is SGHTA and CDR2 is FQGNSA. This CDR3 is 16 amino acids long. V trimming: 5 bases; J trimming: 3 bases; junction bases outside the gene matches: 10. The CDR3 sequence: CASSKLGGGLYNEQFF. The CDR3 region has the DNA TGTGCCAGCAGCAAATTGGGGGGGGGACTCTACAATGAGCAGTTCTTC.

The chain recombines TRBV7-2 with TRBJ1-5; 7 bases map to TRBD1. Germline V gene sequence: CDR1 SGHTA, CDR2 FQGNSA. The CDR3 is 15 residues long. The trim removed 3 bases at V and 6 bases at J, leaving 8 bases unmatched. CDR3 amino acids: CASSFGQAGGQPQHF. The CDR3 DNA is TGTGCCAGCAGCTTCGGACAGGCTGGAGGTCAGCCCCAGCATTTT.

This chain joins TRBV10-3 and TRBJ2-7, with 11 bases that match TRBD1. The V and J ends lost 5 bases and 2 bases, in that order; junction bases with no gene match: 5. Germline CDR1 is ENHRY and CDR2 is SYGVKD. The CDR3 covers 15 residues. The CDR3 DNA is TGTGCCATCAGTAGCCGGGACAGGGGGACCTACGAGCAGTACTTC. Residues: CAISSRDRGTYEQYF.

This chain links TRBV24-1 with TRBJ1-1; D gene unclear. The CDR3 runs to 16 residues. Trimming took off 3 bases at V and 1 base at J, with 14 bases between the two ends. Per germline, CDR1 KGHDR and CDR2 SFDVKD. The CDR3: CATSDGRRGQNTEAFF. CDR3 nucleotides: TGTGCCACCAGTGATGGCAGGCGAGGGCAGAACACTGAAGCTTTCTTT.

This sequence joins TRBV19 and TRBJ1-1, with D perhaps TRBD1 (5 bases). This CDR3 is 10 amino acids long. V gave up 7 bases and J gave up 7 bases, with 7 bases separating them. Germline V gene data show CDR1 as LNHDA and CDR2 as SQIVND (reference sequence). CDR3 loop: CASMGGEAFF. In DNA, the CDR3 is TGTGCCAGTATGGGGGGTGAAGCTTTCTTT.

The chain employs TRBV19 and TRBJ2-3; 7 bases are shared with TRBD1. CDR1 is LNHDA, CDR2 SQIVND, per germline (reference sequence). The CDR3 loop spans 16 amino acids. V trimming: 5 bases; J trimming: 0 bases; junction bases outside the gene matches: 8. Written as DNA, the CDR3 is TGTGCCAGTAGTCCCCTCCCGGGACAGAGCACAGATACGCAGTATTTT. Translation: CASSPLPGQSTDTQYF. The whole variable domain, remainder taken from reference TRBV19 and TRBJ2-3, is DGGITQSPKYLFRKEGQNVTLSCEQNLNHDAMYWYRQDPGQGLRLIYYSQIVNDFQKGDIAEGYSVSREKKESFPLTVTSAQKNPTAFYLCASSPLPGQSTDTQYFGPGTRLTVL.

Of note for this clone: This CDR3 is also generated by other DNA sequences in the sample. This chain uses TRBV29-1 with TRBJ2-3, with D possibly TRBD1 on 5 matching bases. CDR3 length: 12 residues. Germline V gene sequence: CDR1 SQVTM, CDR2 ANQGSEA. V was cut by 4 bases and J by 2 bases, with 7 bases left in between. The CDR3 sequence is CSVAGFTDTQYF. The CDR3 DNA reads as TGCAGCGTTGCAGGGTTCACAGATACGCAGTATTTT.

V gene TRBV9 combines with J gene TRBJ1-6, with D hard to call. CDR3 length equals 14 residues. The germline CDR1 and CDR2 sequences are SGDLS and YYNGEE. V lost 2 bases and J lost 8, with 11 bases in between. CDR3 loop: CASSVSGFDSPLHF. CDR3 DNA: TGTGCCAGCAGCGTTTCGGGTTTTGATTCACCCCTCCACTTT.

Only one count was recorded for this clone. V gene TRBV29-1 combines with J gene TRBJ2-3; 8 bases map to TRBD2. V dropped 6 bases and J dropped 2; count of bases not matched to a gene: 7. This CDR3 comprises 14 residues. CDR1 is SQVTM and CDR2 is ANQGSEA in the germline V gene. CDR3 amino acids: CSVVGGRPTDTQYF. The CDR3 DNA follows: TGCAGCGTAGTTGGCGGGAGGCCCACAGATACGCAGTATTTT.

This chain joins TRBV6-2 or TRBV6-3 and TRBJ2-1, with 12 bases matching TRBD2. V gave up 0 bases and J gave up 8 bases; unmatched junction bases: 2. In germline, CDR1 is MNHEY, CDR2 SVGEGT. The CDR3 loop spans 15 amino acids. This chain's CDR3 is CASSYSTSGSHEQFF. The CDR3 DNA sequence: TGTGCCAGCAGTTACTCGACTAGCGGGAGCCATGAGCAGTTCTTC.

The chain has TRBV2 and TRBJ1-5; 7 bases are a match to TRBD1. CDR1 is SNHLY, CDR2 FYNNEI, per germline. This CDR3 contains 13 residues. Losses at the gene ends were 8 bases for V and 7 bases for J; bases not matched to a gene: 8. DNA for the CDR3: TGTGCCAGCTCGACAGGGACAAACCAGCCCCAGCATTTT. Translation: CASSTGTNQPQHF.

The rearrangement links TRBV2 to TRBJ2-3, with 7 nucleotides matching TRBD2. J lost 4 bases, V lost 2 bases, and 15 bases had no gene match. The length of the CDR3 is 18 residues. Germline V gives CDR1 SNHLY, CDR2 FYNNEI. The CDR3 bases are TGTGCCAGCAGTGAATGGGCGGGAGTCGACCCTGGGTCAGATACGCAGTATTTT. The encoded protein is CASSEWAGVDPGSDTQYF.

Of note for this clone: Germline and junction disagree at one end, which may indicate a read error. The chain joins TRBV30 to TRBJ1-2; 7 bases fit TRBD1. CDR1 and CDR2 (germline): GTSNPN, SVGIG (reference sequence). The CDR3 has 14 residues. The CDR3 loop reads CARSDPRGMYGYTF. For the CDR3, the DNA is TGTGCCCGGAGTGACCCCAGGGGGATGTATGGCTACACCTTC. Together with reference TRBV30 and TRBJ1-2, the CDR3 gives the full variable domain: SQTIHQWPATLVQPVGSPLSLECTVEGTSNPNLYWYRQAAGRGLQLLFYSVGIGQISSEVPQNLSASRPQDRQFILSSKKLLLSDSGFYLCARSDPRGMYGYTFGSGTRLTVV.

The CDR3 is CASSLVRGAETQYF. CDR3 nucleotide sequence: TGCGCCAGCAGCTTGGTTAGGGGTGCAGAGACCCAGTACTTC. The chain is built from TRBV5-1 and TRBJ2-5, with a weak D call TRBD1 (5 bases). V dropped 0 bases and J dropped 4 bases, with 10 bases sitting between them. Germline values: CDR1 SGHRS, CDR2 YFSETQ. The CDR3 sequence is 14 residues long.

The chain combines TRBV19 with TRBJ2-2; weak D call: TRBD1 (5 bases). Trimming pared 7 bases from V and 1 base from J, leaving 10 bases between. The V gene's germline CDR1 is LNHDA and CDR2 SQIVND (reference sequence). The CDR3 runs 14 residues. Written as DNA, the CDR3 is TGTGCCAGTACCGGACAAAGGAACACCGGGGAGCTGTTTTTT. Its translation is CASTGQRNTGELFF.

This sequence joins TRBV15 and TRBJ2-1; no clear D gene. Germline values: CDR1 LNHNV, CDR2 YYDKDF (reference sequence). V shed 1 base and J shed 5 bases, with 18 bases lying between them. The CDR3 sequence is 17 residues long. The CDR3, as DNA: TGTGCCACCAGCAGAGGTCCCCAAGGCTCGGGTGACAATGAGCAGTTCTTC. Protein sequence: CATSRGPQGSGDNEQFF.

The chain recombines TRBV5-6 with TRBJ2-1, with TRBD1 as a possible D gene (5 bases). Deletions cut 0 bases from V and 7 bases from J, with 8 bases between. In germline, CDR1 is SGHDT, CDR2 YYEEEE. This CDR3 is 13 amino acids long. The CDR3 region has the DNA TGTGCCAGCAGCTTGGCAGGGTCGAATGAGCAGTTCTTC. Amino acids: CASSLAGSNEQFF.

V usage is TRBV19 and J usage is TRBJ1-1; 7 bases fit TRBD1. Germline CDR1 and CDR2: LNHDA and SQIVND (reference sequence). This CDR3 contains 14 residues. The junction had 14 bases not matched to a gene; V was cut back by 9 bases and J by 7 bases. The DNA for the CDR3 is TGTGCCAGCGCTCCTGGGAACAGGGGATATGAAGCTTTCTTT. Protein product: CASAPGNRGYEAFF.